The following is a TCR beta chain sequence with its context. The antigen is unknown. Lesional scalp punch biopsies and peripheral blood came from alopecia areata patients. The V gene's germline CDR1 is SGHRS and CDR2 YFSETQ. The CDR3 consists of 19 residues. V was clipped by 4 bases and J by 1 base; unmatched bases: 16. Reverse transcribed after extraction, RNA yielded cDNA as the sequencing template. The protocol was immunoSEQ multiplex PCR, while the TCRdb copy is restricted to in-frame clones and leaves out a portion. This sample has 100,000 to 150,000 clones, with about 57% found just once. The record originates from a study of CD8+ T cells in alopecia areata. In the study overall: Administration of oral tofacitinib to treated patients was at 5 to 10 mg twice daily.

Whole-study findings and limits: When scalp samples are sequenced, resident alphabeta T cells of normal skin are also captured.

This receptor was taken from a human donor with alopecia areata. The genes are TRBV5-1 and TRBJ1-5; 8 bases are shared with TRBD1. The material sequenced was CD4+ T cells sorted from blood, taken at week 0. CDR3 nucleotide sequence: TGCGCCAGCAGCCCCGGGACAGGCCTCGGTCGGCTAAGCAATCAGCCCCAGCATTTT. Its protein product is CASSPGTGLGRLSNQPQHF.